The 25 T cell receptor beta chains below were found in one sample sequenced in a study of T cell responses to AZD1222 COVID-19 vaccine. TCRdb keeps only in-frame clones here, not all; method: immunoSEQ multiplex PCR. The data contain 120,000 to 150,000 clones, approximately 88% of them singletons. The sequenced sample was peripheral blood, obtained on day 0 of MenACWY control vaccination. The receptor set was obtained from an adult in good health.

The CDR3, as DNA: TGTGCCAGCAGCTCGAAGCGGGTTACCTACAATGAGCAGTTCTTC. Its protein is CASSSKRVTYNEQFF. This chain connects TRBV7-9 to TRBJ2-1; weak D call: TRBD2 (6 bases). Germline assignment: CDR1 SEHNR and CDR2 FQNEAQ (reference sequence). This CDR3 contains 15 residues. The ends were cut back, 4 bases at V and 2 bases at J, with 12 bases in the middle.

The rearrangement links TRBV3-1 (or the pseudogene TRBV3-2) to TRBJ2-3; D not resolved. This CDR3 has 13 residues. Trimming left V 3 bases short and J 6 bases short, with 10 bases between. Per the germline V gene, CDR1 is LGHDT and CDR2 is YNNKEL (reference sequence). This CDR3 reads CASSQRDRDTQYF. The CDR3 region has the DNA TGTGCCAGCAGCCAGAGAGACCGGGATACGCAGTATTTT.

The chain has TRBV6-2 or TRBV6-3 and TRBJ2-7; D unresolved. Germline V CDR1 and CDR2: MNHEY, SVGEGT. This CDR3 is built from 12 residues. Trimming pared 4 bases from V and 3 bases from J, leaving 7 bases between. The CDR3 protein is CASSWTGYEQYF. The CDR3 DNA is TGTGCCAGCAGTTGGACGGGCTACGAGCAGTACTTC.

The V call is TRBV7-2, the J call TRBJ1-1; D is perhaps TRBD1 (5 bases). Per germline, CDR1 SGHTA and CDR2 FQGNSA. The CDR3 consists of 15 residues. Trimming pared 5 bases from V and 1 base from J, leaving 14 bases between. The CDR3 nucleotides are TGTGCCAGCAGCCGGACCGGGACGGAGAACACTGAAGCTTTCTTT. Encoded protein: CASSRTGTENTEAFF. Drawing the rest from reference TRBV7-2 and TRBJ1-1, the complete variable domain is GAGVSQSPSNKVTEKGKDVELRCDPISGHTALYWYRQSLGQGLEFLIYFQGNSAPDKSGLPSDRFSAERTGGSVSTLTIQRTQQEDSAVYLCASSRTGTENTEAFFGQGTRLTVV.

This rearrangement joins TRBV7-9 to TRBJ2-4, with D perhaps matching TRBD1 or TRBD2 (5 bases each). V was shortened by 2 bases and J by 0 bases, with 8 bases between the two germline ends. Germline CDR1 and CDR2: SEHNR and FQNEAQ (reference sequence). The CDR3 extends over 15 amino acids. The CDR3: CASSLTGTAKNIQYF. CDR3 DNA sequence: TGTGCCAGCAGCTTAACCGGGACAGCCAAAAACATTCAGTACTTC.

This clone was seen only once. This rearrangement joins TRBV6-5 to TRBJ1-5; D is possibly TRBD1 (5 bases). The CDR3 is 14 residues long. V lost 4 bases to trimming and J lost 7 bases, with 14 bases between them. Looked up from germline, CDR1 is MNHEY and CDR2 is SVGAGI. CDR3 residues: CASSSRDQGQPQHF. The CDR3, as DNA: TGTGCCAGCAGTTCCCGGGACCAGGGACAGCCCCAGCATTTT.

The J gene is TRBJ2-3, the V gene TRBV6-5; D assignment may be TRBD1 or TRBD2 (6 bases each). V lost 7 bases and J 3 bases, leaving 14 bases between the germline ends. The CDR3 extends over 14 amino acids. CDR1 and CDR2 (germline): MNHEY, SVGAGI. The CDR3 bases are TGTGCCAGCACAACAGGGAGGTGGACAGATACGCAGTATTTT. It codes for CASTTGRWTDTQYF.

The chain couples TRBV7-2 to TRBJ1-5; a weak D match, TRBD1 (5 bases). Germline CDR1 is SGHTA and CDR2 is FQGNSA. The CDR3 contains 15 residues. Trimming cost V 3 bases and J 0 bases, with 9 bases left between them. CDR3 bases: TGTGCCAGCAGCTTCCGAGGGGATAGCAATCAGCCCCAGCATTTT. It encodes CASSFRGDSNQPQHF.

This clone showed up just once. This chain links TRBV4-3 with TRBJ2-7; D not resolved. Looked up from germline, CDR1 is LGHNA and CDR2 is YSLEER. Trimming took off 4 bases at V and 5 bases at J, with 15 bases between the two ends. The length of the CDR3 is 14 residues. In nucleotides, the CDR3 is TGCGCCAGCAGCCCTGGGCTGGGTGGGAACGAGCAGTACTTC. This sequence encodes CASSPGLGGNEQYF.

The chain combines TRBV14 with TRBJ1-1, with D possibly being TRBD1 (6 bases). Trimming removed 0 bases at V and 1 base at J, with 12 bases between. The CDR3 runs to 16 residues. Germline assignment: CDR1 SGHDN and CDR2 FVKESK. The DNA for the CDR3 is TGTGCCAGCAGCCAAGATACTGGACAGCCGAACACTGAAGCTTTCTTT. It translates to CASSQDTGQPNTEAFF.

This clone came up a few times. The chain uses TRBV5-6 and TRBJ1-2; D ambiguous. The V and J ends lost 2 bases and 11 bases respectively, with 13 bases between them. Germline CDR1 is SGHDT and CDR2 is YYEEEE. The CDR3 loop spans 12 amino acids. The CDR3 region is CASSFGRHRYTF. The CDR3 region has the DNA TGTGCCAGCAGCTTCGGGCGGCACCGATACACCTTC.

This clone came up once. The CDR3 DNA follows: TGTGCCAGCAGCTTGCCGGGACAAGGGAACACTGAAGCTTTCTTT. It is translated as CASSLPGQGNTEAFF. The gene calls are TRBV5-4 and TRBJ1-1; tentatively, D is TRBD1 (6 bases). V lost 1 base and J lost 1, with 11 bases in between. Germline V lookup: CDR1 SGHNT, CDR2 YYREEE (reference sequence). This CDR3 spans 15 amino acids. The full variable domain, completed using reference TRBV5-4 and TRBJ1-1, is ETGVTQSPTHLIKTRGQQVTLRCSSQSGHNTVSWYQQALGQGPQFIFQYYREEENGRGNFPPRFSGLQFPNYSSELNVNALELDDSALYLCASSLPGQGNTEAFFGQGTRLTVV.

The gene calls are TRBV3-1 (or the pseudogene TRBV3-2) and TRBJ1-2; the D is unclear. Germline V gives CDR1 LGHDT, CDR2 YNNKEL (reference sequence). Trimming removed 1 base from V and 7 bases from J, with 22 bases in between. The CDR3 extends over 17 amino acids. In DNA, the CDR3 is TGTGCCAGCAGCCAAGGTCCGGCAGGCGTCGAGTTGGGTGGCTACACCTTC. It specifies CASSQGPAGVELGGYTF.

The rearrangement joins TRBV27 to TRBJ2-5; no clear D. CDR1 MNHEY and CDR2 SMNVEV come from the germline V gene (reference sequence). This CDR3 is built from 13 residues. Trimming removed 6 bases at V and 4 bases at J, with 12 bases between. CDR3 amino acids: CASSPGRLETQYF. The CDR3 bases are TGTGCCAGCAGCCCCGGACGGTTAGAGACCCAGTACTTC.

V and J are TRBV7-8 and TRBJ2-1; weak D call: TRBD1 (6 bases). This CDR3 is 15 amino acids long. Germline V gene sequence: CDR1 SGHVS, CDR2 FQNEAQ. V was trimmed by 5 bases and J by 0 bases, leaving 11 bases between them. The CDR3 loop reads CASSPGTISYNEQFF. CDR3 nucleotides: TGTGCCAGCAGCCCTGGGACAATCTCCTACAATGAGCAGTTCTTC.

The rearrangement uses TRBV7-3 and TRBJ1-1; D is unresolved. CDR1 is SGHTA, CDR2 FQGTGA, per germline. The CDR3 is 13 amino acids. V was trimmed by 4 bases and J by 5 bases, leaving 11 bases between them. The CDR3 DNA is TGTGCCAGCAGCTCCGATGGGGTAACTGAAGCTTTCTTT. Its translation: CASSSDGVTEAFF.

The rearrangement uses TRBV10-3 and TRBJ2-7; 11 positions agree with TRBD1. This CDR3 region has 15 residues. The V segment lost 10 bases and the J segment 4 bases; nucleotides outside the gene matches: 12. Per germline, CDR1 ENHRY and CDR2 SYGVKD. CDR3 nucleotide sequence: TGTGCCACCTCTTTGGACGGGACAGGGGGATACGAGCAGTACTTC. As protein: CATSLDGTGGYEQYF.

The sample holds a few counts of this clone. This chain links TRBV4-1 with TRBJ1-5; 9 bases line up with TRBD1. The CDR3 contains 16 residues. The germline V gene has CDR1 MGHRA and CDR2 YSYEKL. V trimming: 5 bases; J trimming: 1 base; junction bases outside the gene matches: 6. Written as DNA, the CDR3 is TGCGCCAGCAGCTACATGACAGGGGGAAGCAATCAGCCCCAGCATTTT. Its translation is CASSYMTGGSNQPQHF.

The chain has TRBV24-1 and TRBJ1-5; no reliable D call. Trimming left V 5 bases short and J 6 bases short, with 13 bases between. The CDR3 is 14 amino acids. Germline V gene lookup returns CDR1 KGHDR and CDR2 SFDVKD. CDR3 protein: CATSGAGKGQPQHF. Written as DNA, the CDR3 is TGTGCCACCAGTGGGGCCGGGAAGGGTCAGCCCCAGCATTTT.

V usage is TRBV11-2 and J usage is TRBJ2-7, with D possibly matching TRBD1 (6 bases). Germline values: CDR1 SGHAT, CDR2 FQNNGV. This CDR3 has 16 amino acids. Trimming removed 0 bases at V and 0 bases at J, with 12 bases between. CDR3 in amino acids: CASSLDGGRSSYEQYF. CDR3 nucleotide sequence: TGTGCCAGCAGCTTAGATGGGGGCAGGAGCTCCTACGAGCAGTACTTC.

The J gene is TRBJ2-5, the V gene TRBV6-5; D tentatively reads TRBD1 or TRBD2 (5 bases each). The germline V gene encodes CDR1 MNHEY and CDR2 SVGAGI. With 6 bases removed from V and 5 bases from J, the gap between germline ends came to 13 bases. CDR3 length equals 13 residues. As DNA, the CDR3 is TGTGCCAGCAGACTAGGGGCGCGGGAGACCCAGTACTTC. Translating gives CASRLGARETQYF.

The rearrangement joins TRBV27 to TRBJ1-6; D is unresolved. CDR3 length: 16 amino acids. Germline V lookup: CDR1 MNHEY, CDR2 SMNVEV (reference sequence). V was pared by 3 bases and J by 0 bases, with 9 bases between. The CDR3 sequence is CASSFIGSSYNSPLHF. CDR3 in DNA: TGTGCCAGCAGTTTTATAGGGAGCTCCTATAATTCACCCCTCCACTTT.

This clone was observed a single time. In DNA, the CDR3 is TGTGCCAGCAGCCCCGTCCCGATGGCGAACACTGAAGCTTTCTTT. Translating it yields CASSPVPMANTEAFF. The rearrangement uses TRBV7-2 and TRBJ1-1; D is unclear. The CDR3 is 15 residues long. Germline loops: CDR1 SGHTA, CDR2 FQGNSA. V was clipped by 5 bases and J by 1 base, with 14 bases between them.

This clone was seen more than once but under ten times. The chain is built from TRBV7-2 and TRBJ2-7; 10 bases map to TRBD2. J lost 0 bases, V lost 5 bases, and 7 bases had no gene match. CDR3 length: 16 residues. Germline V CDR1 and CDR2: SGHTA, FQGNSA. In DNA, the CDR3 is TGTGCCAGCAGCGTAACCGGGACTAGCGTCTCCTACGAGCAGTACTTC. Translated, it gives CASSVTGTSVSYEQYF.

J is TRBJ1-2 and V is TRBV20-1; TRBD1 matches 9 bases. Germline CDR1 reads DFQATT; CDR2 reads SNEGSKA (reference sequence). The CDR3 runs 11 residues. V gave up 6 bases and J gave up 8 bases; unmatched junction bases: 4. The CDR3 nucleotides read TGCAGTGCCCCCGGGACAGGGGGCTACACCTTC. Translating gives CSAPGTGGYTF.